Shown below are 26 T cell receptor beta chains from a single sample sequenced in a study of blood T cell repertoires in COVID-19. Clones were read by immunoSEQ multiplex PCR, and TCRdb kept only the in-frame ones, dropping some. Among some 130,000 clones listed, approximately 78% were seen once. Sequencing was performed on peripheral blood. The source is a man aged 55 to 70 who had recovered from COVID-19.

The rearrangement uses TRBV5-4 and TRBJ2-7; 7 positions agree with TRBD2. From germline, CDR1 is SGHNT and CDR2 YYREEE (reference sequence). Trimming removed 2 bases from V and 0 bases from J; junction bases left unmatched: 2. This CDR3 is 14 amino acids long. The CDR3 DNA is TGTGCCAGCAGCTTAGCGGGGCTCTCCTACGAGCAGTACTTC. It specifies CASSLAGLSYEQYF.

The rearrangement uses TRBV6-5 and TRBJ2-3; D is possibly TRBD2 (6 bases). Germline V lookup: CDR1 MNHEY, CDR2 SVGAGI. The V and J ends lost 7 bases and 2 bases respectively, with 13 bases between them. CDR3 length equals 14 residues. CDR3 protein: CASKDSDYTDTQYF. CDR3 DNA: TGTGCCAGCAAAGACTCGGACTACACAGATACGCAGTATTTT.

The rearrangement joins TRBV7-2 to TRBJ1-1; D might be TRBD1 (6 bases). CDR3 length: 13 residues. The V gene lost 2 bases and the J gene lost 6 bases, with 10 bases spanning the gap. CDR1 and CDR2 (germline): SGHTA, FQGNSA. The CDR3 DNA sequence: TGTGCCAGCAGCTTAACAACAGGGCCTGAAGCTTTCTTT. Translated: CASSLTTGPEAFF. Variable domain in full (rest from reference TRBV7-2 and TRBJ1-1): GAGVSQSPSNKVTEKGKDVELRCDPISGHTALYWYRQSLGQGLEFLIYFQGNSAPDKSGLPSDRFSAERTGGSVSTLTIQRTQQEDSAVYLCASSLTTGPEAFFGQGTRLTVV.

The chain has TRBV29-1 and TRBJ2-5, with TRBD1 identical over 10 bases. This CDR3 region has 15 residues. V shed 1 base, J shed 4 bases, and the junction held 6 bases outside the gene matches. Looked up from germline, CDR1 is SQVTM and CDR2 is ANQGSEA. The CDR3 region is CSVEADDRGLETQYF. As DNA, the CDR3 is TGCAGCGTTGAAGCGGATGACAGGGGGCTAGAGACCCAGTACTTC.

The chain recombines TRBV5-4 with TRBJ1-6; TRBD1 matches 11 bases. V shed 0 bases, J shed 6 bases, and the junction held 11 bases outside the gene matches. CDR1 is SGHNT and CDR2 is YYREEE in the germline V gene (reference sequence). This CDR3 has 19 amino acids. The CDR3 DNA sequence: TGTGCCAGCAGCTTGGGATTAGGACAGGGGGCGCACGGTAATTCACCCCTCCACTTT. Translated: CASSLGLGQGAHGNSPLHF.

This chain joins TRBV3-1 (or the pseudogene TRBV3-2) and TRBJ1-6; D possibly corresponds to TRBD1 (5 bases). The CDR3 has 14 amino acids. The germline V and J ends were trimmed by 1 base and 10 bases, with 11 bases remaining between them. Per germline, CDR1 LGHDT and CDR2 YNNKEL (reference sequence). DNA for the CDR3: TGTGCCAGCAGCCAAGGTCAATCAGGGTCACCCCTCCACTTT. Amino acid sequence: CASSQGQSGSPLHF.

The gene calls are TRBV9 and TRBJ2-3; a weak D match, TRBD2 (5 bases). The V end lost 0 bases, the J end lost 9 bases, and 17 bases lay between the germline ends. CDR1 SGDLS and CDR2 YYNGEE come from the germline V gene. This CDR3 contains 15 residues. DNA of the CDR3: TGTGCCAGCAGCGTAGAGGGCGGATTGACTACAACGCAGTATTTT. It codes for CASSVEGGLTTTQYF. The variable domain in full, completed from reference TRBV9 and TRBJ2-3, reads DSGVTQTPKHLITATGQRVTLRCSPRSGDLSVYWYQQSLDQGLQFLIQYYNGEERAKGNILERFSAQQFPDLHSELNLSSLELGDSALYFCASSVEGGLTTTQYFGPGTRLTVL.

This clone was recorded only once. This chain uses TRBV7-9 with TRBJ1-1; no clear D. V lost 5 bases, J lost 4 bases, and 8 bases lay in between. CDR1 and CDR2 (germline): SEHNR, FQNEAQ (reference sequence). The CDR3 loop spans 12 amino acids. The CDR3 DNA sequence: TGTGCCAGCAGCGGGTCGGGCACTGAAGCTTTCTTT. As protein: CASSGSGTEAFF. Combining the CDR3 with reference TRBV7-9 and TRBJ1-1 gives the whole variable domain DTGVSQNPRHKITKRGQNVTFRCDPISEHNRLYWYRQTLGQGPEFLTYFQNEAQLEKSRLLSDRFSAERPKGSFSTLEIQRTEQGDSAMYLCASSGSGTEAFFGQGTRLTVV.

This clone turned up a few times. This sequence joins TRBV4-2 and TRBJ2-7; possibly TRBD2 for D (7 bases). The CDR3 has 17 residues. The germline CDR1 and CDR2 sequences are LGHNA and YNFKEQ. Trimming shortened V by 2 bases and J by 3 bases, and 20 bases separated the two germline ends. The CDR3 nucleotides read TGTGCCAGCAGCCAAAGACAAAGTACGGGGGGCCTCTACGAGCAGTACTTC. It codes for CASSQRQSTGGLYEQYF.

The CDR3 here is CASSEAGFYNEQFF. CDR3 nucleotide sequence: TGTGCCAGCTCGGAAGCGGGATTCTACAATGAGCAGTTCTTC. This sequence joins TRBV2 and TRBJ2-1, with 7 bases matching TRBD2. CDR3 length: 14 amino acids. Per germline, CDR1 SNHLY and CDR2 FYNNEI. The junction had 7 bases not matched to a gene; V was cut back by 8 bases and J by 3 bases.

The CDR3 DNA is TGTGCCAGCAGTTACTCGACTCCGGTCTACAATGAGCAGTTCTTC. Its protein is CASSYSTPVYNEQFF. The V gene is TRBV6-2 or TRBV6-3, the J gene TRBJ2-1; D unclear. This CDR3 spans 15 amino acids. Between the trimmed V and J ends, which lost 0 bases and 3 bases, there was a span of 9 bases. Per germline, CDR1 MNHEY and CDR2 SVGEGT.

The V and J genes are TRBV4-1 and TRBJ1-2; 7 bases are a match to TRBD1. The CDR3 runs 13 residues. V was pared by 4 bases and J by 6 bases, with 5 bases of the junction left unmatched. Germline-derived CDR1 and CDR2 are MGHRA and YSYEKL. This CDR3 reads CASSPDRLNGYTF. In DNA, the CDR3 is TGCGCCAGCAGCCCGGACAGGCTAAATGGCTACACCTTC.

The sample holds one count of this clone. This chain joins TRBV5-6 and TRBJ2-2, with 7 bases lining up with TRBD2. V gave up 0 bases and J gave up 6 bases; unmatched junction bases: 8. CDR1 and CDR2 from the germline V gene are SGHDT and YYEEEE. The CDR3 consists of 16 residues. CDR3 sequence reads: CASSLVKRGSAGELFF. The CDR3 coding sequence is TGTGCCAGCAGCTTGGTAAAGCGGGGATCGGCCGGGGAGCTGTTTTTT.

This sequence joins TRBV11-2 and TRBJ2-5; D unresolved. This CDR3 is 12 amino acids long. Germline loops: CDR1 SGHAT, CDR2 FQNNGV. Trimming stripped 3 bases from V and 5 bases from J, with 7 bases between. The CDR3 loop is CASSFTRETQYF. The CDR3 nucleotides read TGTGCCAGCAGCTTCACCCGGGAGACCCAGTACTTC.

This chain connects TRBV7-9 to TRBJ2-5; 8 nucleotides align to TRBD2. Trimming at V came to 6 bases and at J to 3 bases, leaving 3 bases not matched to a gene. The CDR3 is 13 amino acids. The V gene's germline CDR1 is SEHNR and CDR2 FQNEAQ (reference sequence). The CDR3 loop reads CASSLLAEETQYF. As DNA, the CDR3 is TGTGCCAGCAGTTTACTAGCGGAAGAGACCCAGTACTTC.

This chain uses TRBV7-8 with TRBJ2-5; D is perhaps TRBD1 (6 bases). CDR3 length equals 17 residues. Deletions cut 3 bases from V and 7 bases from J, with 24 bases between. Germline loops: CDR1 SGHVS, CDR2 FQNEAQ. The CDR3: CASSLQPLDSAKGTQYF. CDR3 in DNA: TGTGCCAGCAGCTTGCAACCCCTGGACAGCGCGAAGGGGACCCAGTACTTC.

This clone appeared a few times. The V and J genes are TRBV2 and TRBJ2-2; tentative D call: TRBD2 (5 bases). The CDR3 extends over 14 amino acids. V dropped 7 bases and J dropped 0 bases, with 9 bases sitting between them. Germline loops: CDR1 SNHLY, CDR2 FYNNEI. CDR3 nucleotide sequence: TGTGCCAGCACTCGGGGAACGAACACCGGGGAGCTGTTTTTT. Its translation is CASTRGTNTGELFF. Filled out from reference TRBV2 and TRBJ2-2, the complete variable domain reads EPEVTQTPSHQVTQMGQEVILRCVPISNHLYFYWYRQILGQKVEFLVSFYNNEISEKSEIFDDQFSVERPDGSNFTLKIRSTKLEDSAMYFCASTRGTNTGELFFGEGSRLTVL.

V gene TRBV4-2 combines with J gene TRBJ1-5; TRBD1 matches 9 bases. V shed 5 bases, J shed 5 bases, and the junction held 7 bases outside the gene matches. This CDR3 is 15 amino acids long. The germline V gene encodes CDR1 LGHNA and CDR2 YNFKEQ. Here the CDR3 reads CASSATGQGDQPQHF. The CDR3 coding sequence is TGTGCCAGCAGCGCAACGGGACAGGGTGATCAGCCCCAGCATTTT.

V and J are TRBV9 and TRBJ2-2; D call uncertain. The CDR3 is made up of 18 amino acids. Germline V gene sequence: CDR1 SGDLS, CDR2 YYNGEE. V was pared by 1 base and J by 3 bases, with 19 bases between. CDR3 sequence (DNA): TGTGCCAGCAGCGTAAGTGGTGTCTTGGGCCCCCACACCGGGGAGCTGTTTTTT. Its protein is CASSVSGVLGPHTGELFF.

The chain uses TRBV6-5 and TRBJ1-1; D is possibly TRBD1 (5 bases). V was trimmed by 6 bases and J by 1 base, leaving 12 bases between them. Germline-derived CDR1 and CDR2 are MNHEY and SVGAGI. The CDR3 extends over 14 amino acids. The CDR3 DNA sequence: TGTGCCAGCAGAATAGACGGACAGAACACTGAAGCTTTCTTT. Encoded protein: CASRIDGQNTEAFF.

The chain carries TRBV6-5 and TRBJ2-5; D is undetermined. V lost 8 bases and J 4 bases, leaving 11 bases between the germline ends. Germline V gene data show CDR1 as MNHEY and CDR2 as SVGAGI. The CDR3 loop spans 12 amino acids. CDR3 nucleotides: TGTGCCAGCGTTTCTGGGCGAGAGACCCAGTACTTC. Translation gives CASVSGRETQYF.

The chain recombines TRBV2 with TRBJ2-3; 10 bases are a match to TRBD2. Trimming removed 6 bases from V and 3 bases from J; junction bases left unmatched: 3. CDR3 size: 14 residues. Per the germline V gene, CDR1 is SNHLY and CDR2 is FYNNEI. The CDR3 sequence is CASRGTSVTDTQYF. CDR3 DNA: TGTGCCAGCAGGGGGACTAGCGTTACAGATACGCAGTATTTT. The whole variable domain, remainder taken from reference TRBV2 and TRBJ2-3, is EPEVTQTPSHQVTQMGQEVILRCVPISNHLYFYWYRQILGQKVEFLVSFYNNEISEKSEIFDDQFSVERPDGSNFTLKIRSTKLEDSAMYFCASRGTSVTDTQYFGPGTRLTVL.

This chain connects TRBV5-1 to TRBJ2-3; TRBD2 aligns across 8 bases. The CDR3 extends over 15 amino acids. Trimming at V came to 4 bases and at J to 1 base, leaving 5 bases not matched to a gene. Germline values: CDR1 SGHRS, CDR2 YFSETQ. CDR3 nucleotides: TGCGCCAGCAGCGTTAGCGGGGCTCGCACAGATACGCAGTATTTT. Protein sequence: CASSVSGARTDTQYF.

The chain combines TRBV4-3 with TRBJ1-1; D might be TRBD1 (6 bases). V was pared by 0 bases and J by 5 bases, with 10 bases between. The CDR3 runs 14 residues. In germline, CDR1 is LGHNA, CDR2 YSLEER. The CDR3 coding sequence is TGCGCCAGCAGCCAAGATTTGAGGGGGACTGAAGCTTTCTTT. The encoded protein is CASSQDLRGTEAFF.

The table lists this clone with a few counts. The V call is TRBV27, the J call TRBJ1-2; TRBD1 might be the D (6 bases). Germline-derived CDR1 and CDR2 are MNHEY and SMNVEV (reference sequence). This CDR3 spans 15 amino acids. V gave up 5 bases and J gave up 7 bases, with 20 bases separating them. The CDR3 DNA reads TGTGCCAGCAGTCGCTCCCGACAGGCTGGCGGTGGCTACACCTTC. Protein product: CASSRSRQAGGGYTF.

A single count supports this clone. The chain has TRBV6-5 and TRBJ1-2, with D possibly matching TRBD1 (5 bases). Germline CDR1 reads MNHEY; CDR2 reads SVGAGI. Trimming removed 0 bases at V and 8 bases at J, with 13 bases between. The CDR3 sequence is 14 residues long. DNA of the CDR3: TGTGCCAGCAGTTACTCGAGCGGGAGGGACGGCTACACCTTC. As protein: CASSYSSGRDGYTF.